The entry that follows covers one T cell receptor (beta chain) sequence. The antigen it binds to is not known. No base qualities exist here, and no much larger clone lies one base off it. The data are from a study of shared clonotypes between healthy human individuals (dated by TCRdb to the early 2020s). Regarding the research as a whole: The cohort included a few men and two women between 18 and 49 years of age. For each donor, CD4 naive and CD4 memory were each run on three plates, CD8 naive on two plates, and CD8 memory on one plate. The study deeply sequenced blood TCR repertoires of about 5 healthy adults to estimate repertoire size and the extent of clonotype sharing between individuals. Different laboratories and diverse techniques were used to prepare libraries and sequence TCR repertoires, to increase sequencing depth and limit assay-specific biases. Per donor, leukapheresis produced somewhere between about 0.8 and 9 billion PBMCs. General conclusions and limits of the study: Rarefaction of sorted-subset datasets indicated incomplete sequencing despite the large sequencing depth. Pairwise subsampling indicated that sequencing depth was expected to affect the degree of clonotype sharing among donors. Naive subsets generally had larger estimated clonotype richness than memory subsets did. Across several donors, approximately 4.9% of naive CD4, approximately 3.5% of naive CD8, around 2.1% of memory CD4, and roughly 0.41% of memory CD8 clonotypes were shared. Higher generation probabilities were observed for clonotypes shared by all four sorted-subset donors than for non-shared clonotypes. Sampling was limited to blood, and TCR repertoires in tissue likely differ from TCR repertoires in blood. The small number of donors limited the genetic and exposure-history diversity represented.

Using the deep immunoSEQ assay, TCR CDR3 regions were amplified from genomic DNA by multiplex PCR. Extracted genomic DNA from each cell subset was distributed evenly across all wells of several immunoSEQ 96-well plates, and each plate was treated as a replicate. For sorted subsets, approximately 210 ng genomic DNA, equal to 25,000 to 35,000 T cell genomes, was loaded into each replicate PCR. Purified libraries were measured with a Qubit 3.0 fluorometer, size-checked on a Bioanalyzer 2100, and measured again with the KAPA Library Quantification kit. Each immunoSEQ 96-well plate was sequenced on its own single-read 150-cycle Illumina NextSeq 550 flow cell. In the source study's methods: Because the immunoSEQ output held only junctional sequences and lacked quality scores, the filtering could not match the filtering applied to full-length reads. Sequences were annotated with PyIR, a Python wrapper for IgBLAST v1.9, and V/J genes and CDR3 were assigned using IMGT germline references. Reads were filtered out if the reads had weak V/J assignments (E-value above 1e-6), no CDR3, stop codons, out-of-frame junctions, or ambiguous translated residues. A V3J clonotype was defined by an identical inferred V gene, J gene, and CDR3 amino acid sequence. To compute the percentage overlap between repertoires, the number of shared unique clonotypes was divided by the size of the smaller repertoire. Three approaches were used to assess repertoire richness: RTK rarefaction, the Chao1 estimator, and Recon v2.1 estimates of unobserved clonotypes. Generation probabilities for all TCRbeta clonotypes obtained by the gDNA method from a handful of donors were computed using OLGA. As stored in TCRdb, this immuneACCESS dataset retains in-frame rearrangements with V and J assigned. A fraction of the clones does not appear; measured against another copy, unresolved V genes explain less than half of the discrepancy, and the remainder lacks a known reason. V, J and clone size are taken as reported in that table, and D and trimming were inferred from the DNA itself. Here the sample has under 2,500,000 clones; more than 90% occur a single time. The top ten clonotypes cover less than 0.15% of the sample.

V loses 0 bases, J loses 10 bases, and the germline ends lie 7 bases apart. Including the terminal cysteine and phenylalanine, the CDR3 comprises 11 residues. Of all the DNA, just the CDR3 is kept, 33 bases in frame from base 1. The germline V gene encodes CDR1 DFQATT and CDR2 SNEGSKA (reference sequence). Healthy HIV-negative adults with no recently reported acute infections or vaccinations were included as donors. Every donor was a Caucasian adult living in Nashville, Tennessee, USA. CD4+ T cells were enriched through magnetic negative selection, after which naive cells were positively selected on CD45RA and the remaining negative fraction served as the memory subset. After blood collection by leukapheresis, PBMCs were isolated using Ficoll-Histopaque density gradient centrifugation and then cryopreserved in the vapor phase of liquid nitrogen. Purity and quantity of every magnetically sorted T cell population were checked by analytical flow cytometry. Genomic DNA was isolated from each sorted fraction and quantified by UV absorbance on a Nanodrop 2000c.

The chain is assembled from TRBV20-1 and TRBJ2-1; the D gene assignment is ambiguous. The origin of this receptor is a man aged 18 to 35 in good health. Sequencing was done on a sample of naive CD4+ T cells sorted from blood. The cell subset or site label on this specimen signifies: CD45RA+ positively selected. The CDR3 reads CSARDLTEQFF. The nucleotides read TGCAGTGCTAGAGATCTTACCGAGCAGTTCTTC.